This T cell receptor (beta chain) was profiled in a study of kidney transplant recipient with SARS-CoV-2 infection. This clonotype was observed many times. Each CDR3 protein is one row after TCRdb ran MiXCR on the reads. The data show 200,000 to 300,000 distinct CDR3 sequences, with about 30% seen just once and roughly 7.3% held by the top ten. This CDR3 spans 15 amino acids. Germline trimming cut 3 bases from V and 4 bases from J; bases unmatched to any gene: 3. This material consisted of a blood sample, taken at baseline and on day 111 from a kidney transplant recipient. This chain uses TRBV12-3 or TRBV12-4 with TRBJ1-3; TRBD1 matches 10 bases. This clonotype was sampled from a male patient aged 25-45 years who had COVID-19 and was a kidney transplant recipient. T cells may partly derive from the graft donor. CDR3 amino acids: CASSLGQGPGNTIYF. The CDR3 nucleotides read TGTGCCAGCAGTTTGGGACAGGGGCCAGGAAACACCATATATTTT.